This T cell receptor (beta chain) was captured by sequencing in a study of molecular identifiers for immune sequencing clone quantification. General observations from the study: Effector cells had over 98% of their molecules in clones above 20 RNA copies, while naive cells had under 1%.

Libraries from naive CD8 cells were generated from approximately 22,000 to 940,000 sorted cells (with 10%, 30% or 50% RNA). Using a CD8+CD4-CCR7+CD45RA+ phenotype, naive CD8 T cells were sorted. Making the bulk TCR libraries relied on previously described methods and listed TCR primers. TCRdb re-called the PCR reads through MiXCR, storing one row per CDR3 protein. The data show about 630,000 distinct CDR3 sequences, with 25% seen just once and 0.7% to 0.95% held by the top ten. Only a few counts were recorded for this clonotype. What it binds is unknown. The CDR3 runs to 14 residues. V was cut by 0 bases and J by 6 bases, with 11 bases left in between. From germline, CDR1 is MNHEY and CDR2 SMNVEV (reference sequence).

This rearrangement joins TRBV27 to TRBJ1-1; no clear D gene. Input material: naive CD8+ T cells from blood, with Jurkat cell RNA spiked in. Subset defined: FACS-sorted CD8+CD4-CCR7+CD45RA+ naive T cells. The source of this sequence is a human donor in good health. Some libraries in this study had Jurkat cell RNA spiked in. The CDR3 sequence is CASSLSGLGAEAFF. CDR3 sequence (DNA): TGTGCCAGCAGTTTATCGGGCCTGGGAGCTGAAGCTTTCTTT.